This entry lists 9 T cell receptor beta chains sequenced from one sample in a study of T-cell reconstitution after alpha-beta-depleted transplantation in children. TCRbeta library construction was performed incorporating unique molecular identifiers. MiXCR, applied by TCRdb to the PCR reads, yields one record per CDR3 protein. The data contain hundreds of thousands of distinct CDR3 sequences, roughly 13% of them singletons. The source material was PBMCs, mostly from graft donor cells, sampled 360 days after TCRalphabeta/CD19-depleted stem cell transplant. The source is a male patient between 5 and 17 years old who had a stem cell transplant for acute myeloid leukemia, so the T cells may come from the graft donor.

At least ten counts were recorded for this clonotype. The V gene is TRBV12-3 or TRBV12-4, the J gene TRBJ2-3; D is undetermined. The CDR3 contains 14 residues. V shed 7 bases and J shed 6 bases, with 17 bases lying between them. The CDR3 reads CASKGGSPVDTQYF. Here the CDR3 DNA reads TGTGCCAGCAAGGGCGGTTCGCCGGTTGATACGCAGTATTTT.

This clonotype was observed many times. A read error may be the cause here, since a much bigger clone is one base away. The chain carries TRBV27 and TRBJ2-2; D unresolved. The CDR3 is made up of 12 amino acids. Germline V gene data show CDR1 as MNHEY and CDR2 as SMNVEV (reference sequence). V was shortened by 2 bases and J by 7 bases, with 5 bases between the two germline ends. The CDR3 region is CASSLTIGELFF. The CDR3 DNA is TGTGCCAGCAGTTTAACTATCGGGGAGCTGTTTTTT.

The chain uses TRBV2 and TRBJ2-1; 10 nucleotides match TRBD2. The germline gives CDR1 SNHLY, CDR2 FYNNEI. V was clipped by 2 bases and J by 4 bases; unmatched bases: 14. CDR3 size: 19 residues. The DNA of the CDR3 is TGTGCCAGCAGTGAACTAAAAAGGATCACTAGCGGGAAATACAATGAGCAGTTCTTC. It translates to CASSELKRITSGKYNEQFF.

The chain couples TRBV2 to TRBJ2-2; D remains ambiguous. Per germline, CDR1 SNHLY and CDR2 FYNNEI. This CDR3 comprises 12 residues. V was clipped by 8 bases and J by 8 bases, with 12 bases between them. The CDR3 bases are TGTGCCAGCTTCATGTCGATTGGGGAGCTGTTTTTT. Its protein is CASFMSIGELFF.

This rearrangement joins TRBV20-1 to TRBJ2-7; TRBD1 aligns across 8 bases. Losses at the gene ends were 3 bases for V and 0 bases for J; bases not matched to a gene: 7. The CDR3 totals 15 residues. CDR1 and CDR2 (germline): DFQATT, SNEGSKA (reference sequence). Here the CDR3 DNA reads TGCAGTGCTAGGGGACAGGCCTCCCTCTCCTACGAGCAGTACTTC. Its protein is CSARGQASLSYEQYF.

This clonotype was counted between two and nine times. V and J are TRBV29-1 and TRBJ2-1; D is perhaps TRBD1 (5 bases). This CDR3 is built from 14 residues. Germline V CDR1 and CDR2: SQVTM, ANQGSEA. V lost 0 bases and J 7 bases, leaving 13 bases between the germline ends. The CDR3 sequence is CSVEDRGTTNEQFF. The CDR3 DNA reads TGCAGCGTTGAAGATAGGGGAACTACTAATGAGCAGTTCTTC.

J is TRBJ2-1 and V is TRBV24-1; 11 bases fit TRBD1. There are 15 residues in the CDR3. The ends lost 5 bases at V and 7 bases at J; junction bases unmatched: 6. Germline CDR1 and CDR2: KGHDR and SFDVKD. The CDR3 DNA reads as TGTGCCACCAGTGGTCCGGGACAGGGGGTGAATGAGCAGTTCTTC. As protein: CATSGPGQGVNEQFF.

This clonotype was counted a few times. This chain links TRBV27 with TRBJ2-2; the D gene is possibly TRBD1 (5 bases). V was clipped by 8 bases and J by 4 bases, with 14 bases between them. The CDR3 runs to 14 residues. The germline gives CDR1 MNHEY, CDR2 SMNVEV (reference sequence). CDR3 DNA: TGTGCCAGCGGCTACCTCAGGGTCACCGGGGAGCTGTTTTTT. It is translated as CASGYLRVTGELFF.

This clonotype was found a few times. CDR3 DNA sequence: TGTGCCAGCAGTAAACACCGGGTCACCGGGGAGCTGTTTTTT. Its protein is CASSKHRVTGELFF. The chain joins TRBV12-3 or TRBV12-4 to TRBJ2-2; D is undetermined. V lost 5 bases to trimming and J lost 4 bases, with 11 bases between them. This CDR3 comprises 14 residues.